The 27 T cell receptor beta chains below come from one sample, sequenced in a study of CD8+ T cells in alopecia areata. Treatment specified: oral pan-JAK inhibitor, 5-10 mg twice daily. Sequencing used cDNA as its template, made by extracting RNA and reverse transcribing it. Clones were sequenced by immunoSEQ multiplex PCR, and TCRdb holds only the in-frame ones, with some missing. The sample holds roughly 230,000 clones, roughly two fifths seen once. Here the sequenced sample was CD4+ T cells sorted from blood, taken around week 37, from a patient treated with tofacitinib. Receptors originate from a human donor with alopecia areata.

The chain is built from TRBV2 and TRBJ1-5; D possibly corresponds to TRBD1 (6 bases). The V end was cut by 2 bases, the J end by 7 bases, with 12 bases between. The CDR3 consists of 14 residues. Germline V gives CDR1 SNHLY, CDR2 FYNNEI. The CDR3 region is CASSETGKGQPQHF. In DNA, the CDR3 is TGTGCCAGCAGTGAAACAGGGAAGGGGCAGCCCCAGCATTTT.

The chain employs TRBV14 and TRBJ2-5; possibly TRBD1 for D (6 bases). This CDR3 has 15 amino acids. V lost 7 bases to trimming and J lost 2 bases, with 17 bases between them. Germline loops: CDR1 SGHDN, CDR2 FVKESK. CDR3 sequence: CASNIQGRPQETQYF. CDR3 coding DNA: TGTGCCAGCAACATCCAGGGGAGACCGCAAGAGACCCAGTACTTC.

This chain connects TRBV5-1 to TRBJ2-1; TRBD2 is a possible D gene (6 bases). The CDR3 is 16 residues long. Germline V gene sequence: CDR1 SGHRS, CDR2 YFSETQ. The V end was cut by 0 bases, the J end by 0 bases, with 10 bases between. CDR3 sequence: CASSLDLGSSYNEQFF. As DNA, the CDR3 is TGCGCCAGCAGCTTGGACCTCGGGAGCTCCTACAATGAGCAGTTCTTC.

The rearrangement joins TRBV9 to TRBJ2-1, with a tentative D call TRBD2 (6 bases). Trimming removed 0 bases from V and 0 bases from J, with 10 bases in between. The CDR3 consists of 16 residues. Germline loops: CDR1 SGDLS, CDR2 YYNGEE. Here the CDR3 reads CASSVVVGSSYNEQFF. The DNA for the CDR3 is TGTGCCAGCAGCGTAGTTGTCGGGAGCTCCTACAATGAGCAGTTCTTC.

This clone was detected ten times or more. This chain joins TRBV5-6 and TRBJ2-7; TRBD2 matches 9 bases. Germline lookup yields CDR1 SGHDT and CDR2 YYEEEE. V shed 6 bases and J 7 bases; nucleotides not matched to a gene: 8. CDR3 size: 13 residues. The CDR3 loop is CASTPGLAGEQYF. CDR3 DNA: TGTGCCAGCACTCCGGGACTAGCCGGGGAGCAGTACTTC.

The V and J genes are TRBV5-1 and TRBJ2-3; TRBD2 agrees at 12 bases. Per germline, CDR1 SGHRS and CDR2 YFSETQ. The CDR3 has 17 amino acids. V lost 4 bases to trimming and J lost 4 bases; unmatched junction nucleotides: 10. CDR3 DNA sequence: TGCGCCAGCAGCCGGACTCTAGCGGGAGGGGGTGCAGATACGCAGTATTTT. Encoded protein: CASSRTLAGGGADTQYF.

The chain joins TRBV29-1 to TRBJ2-3; possible D gene TRBD1, 5 bases. V was pared by 4 bases and J by 5 bases, with 13 bases between. Germline-derived CDR1 and CDR2 are SQVTM and ANQGSEA. This CDR3 has 13 amino acids. This CDR3 reads CSVVGRAKDTQYF. In nucleotides, the CDR3 is TGCAGCGTTGTTGGCAGGGCGAAAGATACGCAGTATTTT.

This clone was recorded a few times. The J gene is TRBJ1-4, the V gene TRBV25-1; weak D call: TRBD1 (5 bases). Trimming took off 4 bases at V and 5 bases at J, with 14 bases between the two ends. This CDR3 contains 15 residues. Germline CDR1 is MGHDK and CDR2 is SYGVNS. This CDR3 is CASSGQGGWNEKLFF. CDR3 sequence (DNA): TGTGCCAGCAGTGGTCAGGGAGGATGGAATGAAAAACTGTTTTTT.

This clone was detected once. The chain recombines TRBV9 with TRBJ2-5, with 10 positions matching TRBD1. Germline CDR1 SGDLS, CDR2 YYNGEE. This CDR3 has 15 amino acids. J was trimmed by 2 bases and V by 4 bases; bases with no gene match: 5. The CDR3 region has the DNA TGTGCCAGCAGCAAGGGACAGGGGCGTCAAGAGACCCAGTACTTC. Protein: CASSKGQGRQETQYF. Together with reference TRBV9 and TRBJ2-5, the CDR3 gives the full variable domain: DSGVTQTPKHLITATGQRVTLRCSPRSGDLSVYWYQQSLDQGLQFLIQYYNGEERAKGNILERFSAQQFPDLHSELNLSSLELGDSALYFCASSKGQGRQETQYFGPGTRLLVL.

The V and J genes are TRBV7-2 and TRBJ2-5; 10 nucleotides align to TRBD1. The CDR3 covers 15 residues. Per germline, CDR1 SGHTA and CDR2 FQGNSA. V lost 0 bases to trimming and J lost 3 bases; unmatched junction nucleotides: 1. The CDR3 coding sequence is TGTGCCAGCAGCTTAGCAGGGACAGGGGAAGAGACCCAGTACTTC. Protein: CASSLAGTGEETQYF.

This clone was detected a few times. The rearrangement uses TRBV7-8 and TRBJ2-3, with 12 nucleotides matching TRBD2. CDR1 and CDR2 (germline): SGHVS, FQNEAQ. The CDR3 consists of 17 residues. Unmatched junction bases numbered 7, after V lost 4 bases and J lost 2 bases. The CDR3 loop reads CASSYPTSGSPTDTQYF. DNA of the CDR3: TGTGCCAGCAGCTACCCGACTAGCGGGAGTCCCACAGATACGCAGTATTTT.

This clone occurred once. The chain links TRBV6-5 to TRBJ2-6; D not certain. Per germline, CDR1 MNHEY and CDR2 SVGAGI. V shed 5 bases and J shed 4 bases, with 12 bases lying between them. The CDR3 totals 15 residues. DNA of the CDR3: TGTGCCAGCAGTACCCGGGCGGTCGGGGCCAACGTCCTGACTTTC. This codes for CASSTRAVGANVLTF.

There are many counts of this clone. The J gene is TRBJ2-6, the V gene TRBV6-4; D call uncertain. Germline V gene data show CDR1 as MRHNA and CDR2 as SNTAGT. V dropped 0 bases and J dropped 3 bases, with 0 bases sitting between them. The CDR3 is 13 amino acids. In nucleotides, the CDR3 is TGTGCCAGCAGTGACTCTGGGGCCAACGTCCTGACTTTC. This translates into CASSDSGANVLTF.

This clone was detected a few times. V is TRBV5-1 and J is TRBJ2-1, with 7 bases lining up with TRBD2. The V and J ends lost 1 base and 6 bases, in that order; junction bases with no gene match: 7. CDR3 length: 15 residues. Germline V lookup: CDR1 SGHRS, CDR2 YFSETQ. The CDR3 is CASSLWREKGNEQFF. The CDR3 nucleotides read TGCGCCAGCAGCTTGTGGCGGGAGAAGGGCAATGAGCAGTTCTTC.

This chain connects TRBV30 to TRBJ2-1, with D possibly being TRBD2 (7 bases). CDR1 is GTSNPN and CDR2 is SVGIG in the germline V gene (reference sequence). The CDR3 has 17 residues. Trimming removed 5 bases at V and 0 bases at J, with 20 bases between. This CDR3 is CAWERGHPLSSYNEQFF. The CDR3 nucleotides are TGTGCCTGGGAGCGGGGACACCCTTTGAGCTCCTACAATGAGCAGTTCTTC.

Notes on this clone: This specimen includes other DNA sequences encoding the same CDR3. V is TRBV29-1 and J is TRBJ1-5; no clear D gene. Germline loops: CDR1 SQVTM, CDR2 ANQGSEA. Trimming removed 4 bases from V and 1 base from J, with 8 bases in between. The CDR3 runs to 13 residues. The CDR3, as DNA: TGCAGCGTTGGTGACTCAAGCAATCAGCCCCAGCATTTT. It translates to CSVGDSSNQPQHF.

The rearrangement links TRBV15 to TRBJ1-3, with 7 bases fitting TRBD1. J lost 4 bases, V lost 1 base, and 4 bases had no gene match. Germline assignment: CDR1 LNHNV and CDR2 YYDKDF (reference sequence). CDR3 length equals 15 residues. The DNA of the CDR3 is TGTGCCACCAGCAGAGCGAGGGACAGAGGAAACACCATATATTTT. This encodes CATSRARDRGNTIYF.

The rearrangement links TRBV10-3 to TRBJ2-7; D assignment may be TRBD1 or TRBD2 (5 bases each). Germline V gene data show CDR1 as ENHRY and CDR2 as SYGVKD. V lost 8 bases to trimming and J lost 2 bases, with 16 bases between them. The CDR3 runs 14 residues. CDR3 coding DNA: TGTGCCATCGGCCGGGACCAGGGCCCCTACGAGCAGTACTTC. This sequence encodes CAIGRDQGPYEQYF.

The V gene is TRBV27, the J gene TRBJ2-1; TRBD1 agrees at 7 bases. The junction had 5 bases not matched to a gene; V was cut back by 6 bases and J by 0 bases. Germline V gene lookup returns CDR1 MNHEY and CDR2 SMNVEV (reference sequence). The CDR3 consists of 15 residues. Written as DNA, the CDR3 is TGTGCCAGCAGGGTACAGGGGAACTCCTACAATGAGCAGTTCTTC. Protein sequence: CASRVQGNSYNEQFF.

J is TRBJ2-1 and V is TRBV5-1; D gene ambiguous. This CDR3 has 13 residues. CDR1 and CDR2 (germline): SGHRS, YFSETQ. V shed 3 bases and J shed 5 bases, with 9 bases lying between them. CDR3: CASSSLVDNEQFF. The CDR3, as DNA: TGCGCCAGCAGCTCTCTAGTAGACAATGAGCAGTTCTTC.

In its sample, this clone was seen a few times. The genes are TRBV4-1 and TRBJ2-3; perhaps TRBD1 as D (6 bases). Germline V gene data show CDR1 as MGHRA and CDR2 as YSYEKL. The CDR3 totals 16 residues. Deletions cut 4 bases from V and 3 bases from J, with 17 bases between. CDR3 in amino acids: CASSPGVTGLTDTQYF. DNA of the CDR3: TGCGCCAGCAGCCCAGGGGTAACTGGCTTGACAGATACGCAGTATTTT.

This clone was detected ten times or more. This sequence joins TRBV9 and TRBJ2-3; TRBD2 agrees at 10 bases. Per germline, CDR1 SGDLS and CDR2 YYNGEE. Trimming took 4 bases from V and 0 from J; bases not matched to a gene: 11. The CDR3 extends over 18 amino acids. The CDR3 is CASSLNPSGGDSTDTQYF. The CDR3 region has the DNA TGTGCCAGCAGCTTAAACCCTAGCGGGGGAGATAGCACAGATACGCAGTATTTT. Drawing the rest from reference TRBV9 and TRBJ2-3, the complete variable domain is DSGVTQTPKHLITATGQRVTLRCSPRSGDLSVYWYQQSLDQGLQFLIQYYNGEERAKGNILERFSAQQFPDLHSELNLSSLELGDSALYFCASSLNPSGGDSTDTQYFGPGTRLTVL.

J is TRBJ2-7 and V is TRBV6-6, with 12 bases that match TRBD2. J lost 4 bases, V lost 6 bases, and 4 bases had no gene match. CDR1 and CDR2 (germline): MNHNY, SVGAGI (reference sequence). This CDR3 has 14 residues. This chain's CDR3 is CASRRLAGVYEQYF. In DNA, the CDR3 is TGTGCCAGCAGGAGACTAGCGGGAGTGTACGAGCAGTACTTC.

The J gene is TRBJ2-5, the V gene TRBV5-1; 7 positions match TRBD1. This CDR3 region has 13 residues. The V gene's germline CDR1 is SGHRS and CDR2 YFSETQ. V was clipped by 6 bases and J by 4 bases; unmatched bases: 6. CDR3 loop: CASNPQGTETQYF. The DNA for the CDR3 is TGCGCCAGCAACCCACAGGGGACAGAGACCCAGTACTTC. The whole variable domain, remainder taken from reference TRBV5-1 and TRBJ2-5, is KAGVTQTPRYLIKTRGQQVTLSCSPISGHRSVSWYQQTPGQGLQFLFEYFSETQRNKGNFPGRFSGRQFSNSRSEMNVSTLELGDSALYLCASNPQGTETQYFGPGTRLLVL.

In regard to this clone: The sample contains more than one DNA sequence encoding this CDR3. V usage is TRBV30 and J usage is TRBJ1-1, with D tentatively TRBD1 (5 bases). This CDR3 contains 13 residues. Germline V CDR1 and CDR2: GTSNPN, SVGIG (reference sequence). V was pared by 5 bases and J by 0 bases, with 10 bases between. CDR3 loop: CAWSAGMNTEAFF. Written as DNA, the CDR3 is TGTGCCTGGTCGGCAGGGATGAACACTGAAGCTTTCTTT.

In regard to this clone: Just one base apart from a much larger clone, this may be a read error. This sample also contains other DNA sequences that code for the same CDR3. The chain couples TRBV27 to TRBJ1-2; D is undetermined. The germline V and J ends were trimmed by 0 bases and 1 base, with 9 bases remaining between them. The CDR3 consists of 15 residues. Germline lookup yields CDR1 MNHEY and CDR2 SMNVEV (reference sequence). CDR3 loop: CASSLSPRLNYGYTF. CDR3 in DNA: TGTGCCAGCAGTTTATCTCCGCGGCTTAACTATGGCTACACCTTC.

The chain combines TRBV10-3 with TRBJ2-5; D possibly corresponds to TRBD1 (6 bases). V dropped 3 bases and J dropped 4 bases, with 12 bases sitting between them. From germline, CDR1 is ENHRY and CDR2 SYGVKD. The CDR3 loop spans 14 amino acids. The CDR3 bases are TGTGCCATCAGTGACAGGACAGTAGGAGAGACCCAGTACTTC. Its translation is CAISDRTVGETQYF.